One sample yielded the 9 T cell receptor beta chains listed below, sequenced in a study of beta chain features in type 1 diabetes. Expressed TCRB transcripts were sequenced because the isolated RNA had all been reverse transcribed beforehand. Generated by immunoSEQ multiplex PCR, the TCRdb table keeps only in-frame clones and is missing some. The sample consists of about 210,000 clones, 9.5% to 13% of them appearing once. The sample comprised central memory CD4+ T cells from blood. Every receptor here comes from a man between 18 and 35 years old in good health.

The gene calls are TRBV28 and TRBJ2-7; D could derive from TRBD1 or TRBD2 (6 bases each). Germline V gene lookup returns CDR1 MDHEN and CDR2 SYDVKM. The CDR3 sequence is 15 residues long. V was shortened by 7 bases and J by 2 bases, with 18 bases between the two germline ends. The CDR3 DNA reads as TGTGCCAGCATCCTAGAGGGGGGAGGACCCTACGAGCAGTACTTC. Translating it yields CASILEGGGPYEQYF.

This clone has only a few counts. The chain joins TRBV28 to TRBJ2-1; TRBD1 matches 8 bases. CDR3 size: 13 residues. CDR1 MDHEN and CDR2 SYDVKM come from the germline V gene. V shed 7 bases and J 3 bases; nucleotides not matched to a gene: 2. In nucleotides, the CDR3 is TGTGCCAGCATAACAGGGGGCTACAATGAGCAGTTCTTC. It specifies CASITGGYNEQFF.

V is TRBV2 and J is TRBJ1-1; TRBD1 agrees at 7 bases. The CDR3 sequence is 13 residues long. Germline V gives CDR1 SNHLY, CDR2 FYNNEI. With V trimmed by 8 bases and J by 1 base, 4 bases remained unmatched. The CDR3 DNA is TGTGCCAGCTCGGGACAGACGAACACTGAAGCTTTCTTT. Encoded protein: CASSGQTNTEAFF.

CDR3 bases: TGCGCCAGCAGCTTGTTTCTAGGCGGAGAAGAGACCCAGTACTTC. Residues: CASSLFLGGEETQYF. The genes are TRBV5-1 and TRBJ2-5; D is ambiguous. Trimming pared 1 base from V and 3 bases from J, leaving 13 bases between. The V gene's germline CDR1 is SGHRS and CDR2 YFSETQ. CDR3 length: 15 residues. Combining the CDR3 with reference TRBV5-1 and TRBJ2-5 gives the whole variable domain KAGVTQTPRYLIKTRGQQVTLSCSPISGHRSVSWYQQTPGQGLQFLFEYFSETQRNKGNFPGRFSGRQFSNSRSEMNVSTLELGDSALYLCASSLFLGGEETQYFGPGTRLLVL.

This clone was found a few times. J is TRBJ1-2 and V is TRBV7-9; D gene unclear. The CDR3 length is 13 residues. The V end was cut by 6 bases, the J end by 2 bases, with 10 bases between. CDR1 and CDR2 from the germline V gene are SEHNR and FQNEAQ (reference sequence). CDR3 sequence (DNA): TGTGCCAGCAGAAGTCAGGAAAACTATGGCTACACCTTC. This translates into CASRSQENYGYTF. The variable domain in full, completed from reference TRBV7-9 and TRBJ1-2, reads DTGVSQNPRHKITKRGQNVTFRCDPISEHNRLYWYRQTLGQGPEFLTYFQNEAQLEKSRLLSDRFSAERPKGSFSTLEIQRTEQGDSAMYLCASRSQENYGYTFGSGTRLTVV.

This clone appeared many times. J is TRBJ1-1 and V is TRBV5-8, with D unresolved. This CDR3 region has 16 residues. Trimming cost V 2 bases and J 4 bases, with 18 bases left between them. Germline-derived CDR1 and CDR2 are SGHTS and YDEGEE. The CDR3 loop is CASSLEYGLRGTEAFF. In nucleotides, the CDR3 is TGTGCCAGCAGCTTAGAATACGGACTCCGAGGCACTGAAGCTTTCTTT. The full variable domain, with the rest looked up from reference TRBV5-8 and TRBJ1-1, is EAGVTQSPTHLIKTRGQQATLRCSPISGHTSVYWYQQALGLGLQFLLWYDEGEERNRGNFPPRFSGRQFPNYSSELNVNALELEDSALYLCASSLEYGLRGTEAFFGQGTRLTVV.

This clone was observed a handful of times. This rearrangement joins TRBV7-2 to TRBJ2-5; D unclear. The germline V and J ends were trimmed by 5 bases and 5 bases, with 9 bases remaining between them. This CDR3 is built from 12 residues. Germline-derived CDR1 and CDR2 are SGHTA and FQGNSA. The DNA for the CDR3 is TGTGCCAGCAGCCCGGTCCCCGAGACCCAGTACTTC. Translating it yields CASSPVPETQYF.

The CDR3 sequence is CASSQGPLASSTGELFF. DNA for the CDR3: TGCGCCAGCAGCCAAGGTCCACTAGCGTCAAGCACCGGGGAGCTGTTTTTT. The chain uses TRBV4-3 and TRBJ2-2; 7 bases line up with TRBD2. CDR1 LGHNA and CDR2 YSLEER come from the germline V gene. The CDR3 extends over 17 amino acids. V lost 1 base and J lost 4; bases outside the gene matches: 9.

The J gene is TRBJ2-2, the V gene TRBV29-1, with 11 positions matching TRBD1. The V segment lost 2 bases and the J segment 4 bases; nucleotides outside the gene matches: 3. In germline, CDR1 is SQVTM, CDR2 ANQGSEA. CDR3 length equals 15 residues. The chain's CDR3 is CSVESGTGGTGELFF. CDR3 DNA sequence: TGCAGCGTTGAATCCGGGACAGGGGGCACCGGGGAGCTGTTTTTT.